These T cell receptor beta chains were read from a single sample in a study of tumor-infiltrating lymphocytes in primary liver carcinoma. TCRdb redid the calling of the multiplex PCR reads with MiXCR, one entry per CDR3 protein. Of some 190,000 distinct CDR3 sequences listed, 50% to 75% are singletons. Sequencing used peripheral blood. The receptors stem from a man in his forties or fifties with primary liver carcinoma and hepatitis B virus infection. Each CDR3 is given with its conserved first and last residue. A D gene is named only where the DNA matches it firmly. Clone size is stated in some rows and not others, as once, few, many or a class when expanded.

d_call j_call clone_size v_call cdr3_nt cdr3_aa
. TRBJ2-5 few TRBV6-5 TGTGCCAGCAGTTACTCTACCGTCTCGCTGGAGACCCAGTACTTC CASSYSTVSLETQYF
. TRBJ2-3 . TRBV21-1 TGTGCCAGCAGCAAAAGGCAGGGGTGCGCAGATACGCAGTATTTT CASSKRQGCADTQYF
. TRBJ2-7 . TRBV6-5 TGTGCCAGCAGTTGGAACCGAGGTTCTCACGAGCAGTACTTC CASSWNRGSHEQYF
. TRBJ2-2 . TRBV12-3/TRBV12-4 TGTGCCAGCAGTTTTGGAGAGGCCGGGGAGCTGTTTTTT CASSFGEAGELFF
TRBD1 TRBJ1-2 few TRBV10-3 TGTGCCATCAGGGCAGACAGGGTCGAAGACTATGGCTACACCTTC CAIRADRVEDYGYTF
TRBD1 TRBJ2-1 . TRBV6-5 TGTGCCAGCAGTTCCCGACAGGGGTCGAATGAGCGGTTCTTC CASSSRQGSNERFF
. TRBJ2-1 . TRBV29-1 TGCAGCGTTGAAGTGCTGAACCTGGGTAGCTCCTACAATGAGCAGTTCTTC CSVEVLNLGSSYNEQFF
TRBD1 TRBJ2-7 . TRBV10-3 TGTGCCACACGGGGGACAGGGGCCTTCTCCTACGAGCAGTACTTC CATRGTGAFSYEQYF
. TRBJ2-7 few TRBV6-5 TGTGCCAGCAGACCTCGTGGCACATCCTACGAGCAGTACTTC CASRPRGTSYEQYF
. TRBJ2-5 few TRBV4-2 TGTGCCAGCAGCCAAGAGCCTCTGGCGTCAGGGGCCCAAGAGACCCAGTACTTT CASSQEPLASGAQETQYF
. TRBJ1-4 . TRBV4-1 TGCGCCAGCAGCCAACCGGGACTCGTTAATGAAAAACTGTTTTTT CASSQPGLVNEKLFF
. TRBJ2-1 . TRBV14 TGTGCCAGCAGCCCTTGGGGGAGTTTGAATGAGCAGTTCTTC CASSPWGSLNEQFF
TRBD2 TRBJ2-7 . TRBV10-3 TGTGCCATCAGTGAAGGATTAGTACTAGCGAAGTACGAGCAGTACTTC CAISEGLVLAKYEQYF
TRBD2 TRBJ2-1 . TRBV11-2 TGTGTCAGCAGCTACTCTTCGGCTAGCGGGAGGGGAGGCGGGTTCTTC CVSSYSSASGRGGGFF
TRBD2 TRBJ2-7 . TRBV11-2 TGTGCCAGCAACCCATGGACTAGCGGGAGTCATAGGGAGCAGTACTTC CASNPWTSGSHREQYF
. TRBJ2-1 . TRBV4-1 TGCGCCAGCAGTGAGCGGTACAATGAGCAGTTCTTC CASSERYNEQFF
TRBD1 TRBJ2-7 . TRBV12-3/TRBV12-4 TGTGCCAGCAACCGGGGACAGATAAGCTCCTACGAGCAGTACTTC CASNRGQISSYEQYF
. TRBJ2-1 . TRBV12-3/TRBV12-4 TGTGCCAGCACCCCGGAGGGTGATGAGCAGTTCTTC CASTPEGDEQFF
. TRBJ2-2 . TRBV5-1 TGCGCCAGCAACTTGGTAGGGGGACGGAACACCGGGGAGCTGTTTTTT CASNLVGGRNTGELFF
TRBD2 TRBJ2-3 . TRBV29-1 TGCAGCGTTGATGGGGGGGTAGATACGCAGTATTTT CSVDGGVDTQYF
TRBD2 TRBJ2-5 few TRBV7-8 TGTGCCAGCAGCTCTAGGACTAGCGGGAGTGGGGAGACCCAGTACTTC CASSSRTSGSGETQYF
. TRBJ2-3 . TRBV5-6 TGTGCCAGCAGTTCGAAACGGTGGGACTTCAACACAGATACGCAGTATTTT CASSSKRWDFNTDTQYF
TRBD1 TRBJ1-4 few TRBV7-8 TGTGCCAGCAGCTTCCGGCAGGGGGATGAAAAACTGTTTTTT CASSFRQGDEKLFF
. TRBJ2-3 . TRBV6-5 TGTGCCAGCTTCCGAACAGCCCTGCGGGATACGCAGTATTTT CASFRTALRDTQYF
TRBD2 TRBJ2-3 many TRBV11-2 TGTGCCAGCAGCTCAATTTTTAGCGGGCTATCAGATACGCAGTATTTT CASSSIFSGLSDTQYF
TRBD1 TRBJ1-6 few TRBV6-6 TGTGCCAGCAGTCACACAGGGGGCGCCTCCTATAATTCACCCCTCCACTTT CASSHTGGASYNSPLHF
. TRBJ1-2 few TRBV12-3/TRBV12-4 TGTGCCAGCAGTTTAACGTCAGCCGGGGATGGCTACACCTTC CASSLTSAGDGYTF
TRBD2 TRBJ2-1 . TRBV11-2 TGTGCCAGCAGCCTATCGGGCGGGAGATTAGACAATGGGCAGTTCTTC CASSLSGGRLDNGQFF
. TRBJ2-1 . TRBV5-4 TGTGCCAGCAGCTGGTGGGATGAGCAGTTCTTC CASSWWDEQFF
. TRBJ2-3 . TRBV6-1 TGTGCCAGCAGTGATAGGCGAGGGAGGCTCACAGATACGCAGTATTTT CASSDRRGRLTDTQYF
TRBD2 TRBJ2-7 . TRBV28 TGTGCCAGCAGTTTGACTAGCGGGAGGAACTACGAGCGGTACTTC CASSLTSGRNYERYF
. TRBJ2-4 . TRBV11-2 TGTGCCAGCGCTACGTTGAGGGGGACCCAAAACATTCAATACTTC CASATLRGTQNIQYF
. TRBJ2-1 . TRBV5-1 TGCGCCAGCAGCTTGGAGACGGGAGTTAACTACAATGAGCAGTTCTTC CASSLETGVNYNEQFF
. TRBJ1-2 few TRBV14 TGTGCCAGCAGCCAAGTTCCGAACGGCTACACCTTC CASSQVPNGYTF
TRBD1 TRBJ1-5 . TRBV6-1 TGTGCCAACCTCCCACCGGACAGGGGTAGTAATCAGCCCCAGCATTTT CANLPPDRGSNQPQHF
. TRBJ2-5 many TRBV29-1 TGCAGCGTGAGACCGGGACAAGAGACCCAGTACTTC CSVRPGQETQYF
. TRBJ2-2 many TRBV11-2 TGTGCCAGCAGCTTAGTTCGGACGTACCCAGGGACCGGGGAGCTGTTTTTT CASSLVRTYPGTGELFF
. TRBJ2-1 . TRBV28 TGTGCCAGCAGTTTATTGCGGGGAATTAAGTTCTTC CASSLLRGIKFF
TRBD2 TRBJ2-7 many TRBV11-3 TGTGCCAGCAGTTTAGTCCTAGCGGGAGGGCTAAATGACCCCTACGAGCAGTACTTC CASSLVLAGGLNDPYEQYF
. TRBJ2-3 . TRBV25-1 TGTGCCAGCGCTGGAGGGCGGAATACGCAGTATTTT CASAGGRNTQYF
TRBD2 TRBJ2-2 many TRBV11-2 TGTGCCAGCAGTATCAGCCTAGCGGTCACCGGGGAGCTGTTTTTT CASSISLAVTGELFF
. TRBJ2-5 few TRBV6-6 TGTGCCAGCAGTTACTCGAGAGCTTACACTGGGGAGACCCAGTACTTC CASSYSRAYTGETQYF
TRBD2 TRBJ2-3 . TRBV11-2 TGTGCCAGCAGCTTAGAGAGCGGGAGGGGCCGCCAAGATGCGCAGTATTTT CASSLESGRGRQDAQYF
TRBD1 TRBJ1-2 . TRBV29-1 TGCAGCGTTGAGGAGGGGGCGCAAGGGGTCTCTGGCTACACCTTC CSVEEGAQGVSGYTF
TRBD1 TRBJ1-4 few TRBV10-3 TGTGCCATCAGCCCGACAGGGGCAACTAATGAAAAACTGTTTTTT CAISPTGATNEKLFF
. TRBJ2-3 few TRBV29-1 TGCAGCGTCAACCGGGACGCGGAAGATACGCAGTATTTT CSVNRDAEDTQYF
. TRBJ2-1 many TRBV11-2 TGTGCCAGCAGCTTAGGAGGGGGGGGCCTCCCCAATGAGCAGTTCTTC CASSLGGGGLPNEQFF
. TRBJ1-2 . TRBV6-6 TGTGCCACCAGCAGTGATATCTATGGCTACACCTTC CATSSDIYGYTF
. TRBJ2-1 . TRBV11-2 TGTGACAGCAGCCATACCGGGACACTCAATCTGGAGCAGTTCTTC CDSSHTGTLNLEQFF
TRBD1 TRBJ1-5 . TRBV11-2 TGTGCCAGCGGCTTAGAAGGGGGCGGTGATCAGCCCCAGCATTTT CASGLEGGGDQPQHF
. TRBJ1-2 few TRBV6-5 TGTGCCAGCAGCGAACAGAACTATGGCTACACCTTC CASSEQNYGYTF
TRBD1 TRBJ2-1 . TRBV6-1 TGTGCCATCTTAAGGGGACAGGGGTACCATGAGCAGTTCTTC CAILRGQGYHEQFF
. TRBJ2-3 . TRBV30 TGTGCCTGGAAGGAGTCAACAGATACGCAGTATTTT CAWKESTDTQYF
TRBD1 TRBJ2-1 many TRBV11-2 TGTGCCAGCAGCTTCGGACAGGGAGACCACAATGAGCAGTTCTTC CASSFGQGDHNEQFF
. TRBJ1-5 few TRBV6-5 TGTGCCAGCAGAAACCCTCCCTATCAGCCCCAGCATTTT CASRNPPYQPQHF
TRBD1 TRBJ2-1 . TRBV12-3/TRBV12-4 TGTGCCAGCACCCCAATCGACAGGGGCAATGAGCAGTTCTTC CASTPIDRGNEQFF
. TRBJ2-7 . TRBV28 TGTGCCAACAGTCCAGGACGGATCTTCCAAGTGTACTTC CANSPGRIFQVYF
. TRBJ2-7 once TRBV6-1 TGTGCTAGCAGTGGATTACTCTCCTACGAGCAGTACTTC CASSGLLSYEQYF
TRBD1 TRBJ1-1 . TRBV4-1 TGCGCCAGCAGCCCGCCCCTGGAGGACAGGGACACTGAAGCTTTCTTT CASSPPLEDRDTEAFF
TRBD1 TRBJ2-7 few TRBV10-2 TGCGCCAGCAGTGAGTGGGACAGGGGGCAATCCGAGCAGTACTTC CASSEWDRGQSEQYF